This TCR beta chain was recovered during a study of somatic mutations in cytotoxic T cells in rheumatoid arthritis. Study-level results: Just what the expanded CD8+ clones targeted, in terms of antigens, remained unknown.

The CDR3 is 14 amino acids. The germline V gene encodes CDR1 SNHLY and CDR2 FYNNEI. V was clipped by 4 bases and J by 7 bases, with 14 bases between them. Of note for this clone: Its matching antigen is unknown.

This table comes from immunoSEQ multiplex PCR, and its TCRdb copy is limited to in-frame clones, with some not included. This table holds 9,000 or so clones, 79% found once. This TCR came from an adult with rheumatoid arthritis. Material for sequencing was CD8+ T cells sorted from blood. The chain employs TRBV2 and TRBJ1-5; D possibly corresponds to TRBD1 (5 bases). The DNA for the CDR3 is TGTGCCAGCAGTGGGGGTCAGGGTTTACAGCCCCAGCATTTT. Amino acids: CASSGGQGLQPQHF.